The 27 T cell receptor beta chains below all came from one sample that was sequenced in a study of cytomegalovirus exposure and HLA in healthy donors (dated by TCRdb to 2017 to 2019). Libraries were built with the immunoSEQ multiplex PCR assay. For the multiplex PCR, a mixture combining 60 forward primers for TCR Vbeta segments and 13 reverse primers for TCR Jbeta segments was used. Here the immuneACCESS table is served through TCRdb, limited to in-frame sequences with V and J called. Missing clones are a known gap in these copies; in checked studies unresolved V genes cover under half, and the rest lacks a known reason. This sample has 100,000 to 150,000 clones in its table, and around 81% of those were observed once. Clones ranked in the top ten supply roughly 1.2% of the sample. Sequenced sample: PBMCs. The receptors come from a female donor in good health and CMV-seronegative.

The chain combines TRBV5-1 with TRBJ2-1, with 9 bases that match TRBD2. CDR1 is SGHRS and CDR2 is YFSETQ in the germline V gene. The J segment lost 7 bases and the V segment lost 2 bases, leaving 7 bases of the junction unmatched. The CDR3 has 15 amino acids. The CDR3 sequence is CASSFGGGAWNEQFF. As DNA, the CDR3 is TGCGCCAGCAGCTTTGGCGGGGGGGCATGGAATGAGCAGTTCTTC. Full variable domain (remainder filled in from reference TRBV5-1 and TRBJ2-1): KAGVTQTPRYLIKTRGQQVTLSCSPISGHRSVSWYQQTPGQGLQFLFEYFSETQRNKGNFPGRFSGRQFSNSRSEMNVSTLELGDSALYLCASSFGGGAWNEQFFGPGTRLTVL.

The V call is TRBV19, the J call TRBJ1-3; no definite D call. Trimming cost V 4 bases and J 0 bases, with 7 bases left between them. CDR1 LNHDA and CDR2 SQIVND come from the germline V gene (reference sequence). This CDR3 spans 14 amino acids. CDR3: CASSTRYSGNTIYF. The CDR3, as DNA: TGTGCCAGTAGTACCAGGTACTCTGGAAACACCATATATTTT.

The gene calls are TRBV7-2 and TRBJ2-7; weak D call: TRBD2 (6 bases). The germline V gene encodes CDR1 SGHTA and CDR2 FQGNSA. CDR3 length equals 16 residues. Trimming cost V 1 base and J 7 bases, with 20 bases left between them. The CDR3 region is CASSLGRPARRGEQYF. For the CDR3, the DNA is TGTGCCAGCAGCTTAGGCCGACCAGCGCGACGGGGGGAGCAGTACTTC. Variable domain in full (rest from reference TRBV7-2 and TRBJ2-7): GAGVSQSPSNKVTEKGKDVELRCDPISGHTALYWYRQSLGQGLEFLIYFQGNSAPDKSGLPSDRFSAERTGGSVSTLTIQRTQQEDSAVYLCASSLGRPARRGEQYFGPGTRLTVT.

J is TRBJ1-2 and V is TRBV7-9; 10 nucleotides match TRBD1. The CDR3 is 15 amino acids. With V trimmed by 2 bases and J by 8 bases, 8 bases remained unmatched. Germline V lookup: CDR1 SEHNR, CDR2 FQNEAQ (reference sequence). The DNA of the CDR3 is TGTGCCAGCAGCTTAACGGGACAGGGGATAGGGGGCTACACCTTC. As protein: CASSLTGQGIGGYTF.

The rearrangement uses TRBV5-6 and TRBJ1-2; 8 positions agree with TRBD1. CDR1 and CDR2 (germline): SGHDT, YYEEEE. Losses at the gene ends were 2 bases for V and 3 bases for J; bases not matched to a gene: 3. The CDR3 spans 14 residues. CDR3 DNA: TGTGCCAGCAGCTTAGACAGGGGCTACTATGGCTACACCTTC. The encoded protein is CASSLDRGYYGYTF.

About this clone itself: An end of the junction differs from the germline gene, which may be a read error. The chain links TRBV7-9 to TRBJ2-2, with 11 bases that match TRBD2. This CDR3 has 16 residues. Germline CDR1 is SEHNR and CDR2 is FQNEAQ (reference sequence). The CDR3 sequence is CSSSSLAGGGTGELFF. The CDR3 region has the DNA TGTTCCAGCAGCTCCCTAGCGGGGGGTGGCACCGGGGAGCTGTTTTTT.

This rearrangement joins TRBV20-1 to TRBJ2-3; D is undetermined. Trimming took off 6 bases at V and 2 bases at J, with 6 bases between the two ends. Germline CDR1 and CDR2: DFQATT and SNEGSKA (reference sequence). There are 11 residues in the CDR3. The CDR3 here is CSALATDTQYF. CDR3 DNA: TGCAGTGCCTTAGCCACAGATACGCAGTATTTT.

J is TRBJ1-3 and V is TRBV19; the match to TRBD1 covers 11 bases. V trimming: 5 bases; J trimming: 4 bases; junction bases outside the gene matches: 10. Germline V gives CDR1 LNHDA, CDR2 SQIVND (reference sequence). This CDR3 is built from 17 residues. CDR3 coding DNA: TGTGCCAGTAGTGCCGGACAGGGGGCGAGACGGGGAAACACCATATATTTT. Protein product: CASSAGQGARRGNTIYF.

The table lists this clone with a count of one. The chain combines TRBV19 with TRBJ2-7, with 7 bases lining up with TRBD2. CDR3 length: 14 amino acids. The junction had 6 bases not matched to a gene; V was cut back by 4 bases and J by 3 bases. Germline V lookup: CDR1 LNHDA, CDR2 SQIVND (reference sequence). For the CDR3, the DNA is TGTGCCAGTAGTAGGGGGGACTACCGCTACGAGCAGTACTTC. Translated, it gives CASSRGDYRYEQYF.

The rearrangement links TRBV18 to TRBJ2-2, with D tentatively TRBD1 (6 bases). This CDR3 is 16 amino acids long. The V end was cut by 1 base, the J end by 4 bases, with 13 bases between. Germline lookup yields CDR1 KGHSH and CDR2 LQKENI. The CDR3 reads CASSPRSRGGTGELFF. The CDR3 DNA follows: TGTGCCAGCTCACCACGATCCAGGGGTGGCACCGGGGAGCTGTTTTTT.

The chain employs TRBV30 and TRBJ1-1; maybe TRBD1 (5 bases). V lost 6 bases and J 11 bases, leaving 22 bases between the germline ends. Germline loops: CDR1 GTSNPN, CDR2 SVGIG (reference sequence). CDR3 size: 13 residues. The CDR3 reads CACLPQGVRWAFF. DNA of the CDR3: TGTGCCTGCCTCCCGCAAGGGGTTAGGTGGGCTTTCTTT.

The J gene is TRBJ2-3, the V gene TRBV5-6; 10 bases are shared with TRBD2. Trimming took 4 bases from V and 1 from J; bases not matched to a gene: 3. The CDR3 contains 15 residues. In germline, CDR1 is SGHDT, CDR2 YYEEEE. CDR3 coding DNA: TGTGCCAGCAGCGTTCTAGCGGGAGGCACAGATACGCAGTATTTT. This encodes CASSVLAGGTDTQYF.

This clone has just a few counts. The rearrangement links TRBV5-1 to TRBJ1-2; no clear D gene. Germline CDR1 and CDR2: SGHRS and YFSETQ. The CDR3 length is 13 residues. Trimming took 2 bases from V and 1 from J, leaving 6 bases between them. As DNA, the CDR3 is TGCGCCAGCAGCTTCCGGGATAACTATGGCTACACCTTC. This codes for CASSFRDNYGYTF.

The chain carries TRBV28 and TRBJ2-3, with a possible D match to TRBD1 (5 bases). Germline CDR1 is MDHEN and CDR2 is SYDVKM. The V gene lost 7 bases and the J gene lost 3 bases, with 11 bases spanning the gap. This CDR3 has 13 residues. CDR3 region: CASNVGHTDTQYF. In nucleotides, the CDR3 is TGTGCCAGCAATGTGGGGCATACAGATACGCAGTATTTT. Full variable domain (remainder filled in from reference TRBV28 and TRBJ2-3): DVKVTQSSRYLVKRTGEKVFLECVQDMDHENMFWYRQDPGLGLRLIYFSYDVKMKEKGDIPEGYSVSREKKERFSLILESASTNQTSMYLCASNVGHTDTQYFGPGTRLTVL.

The rearrangement links TRBV6-1 to TRBJ1-5; 8 bases line up with TRBD1. This CDR3 is built from 16 residues. Germline CDR1 reads MNHNS; CDR2 reads SASEGT. V shed 1 base and J 6 bases; nucleotides not matched to a gene: 8. This CDR3 reads CASSEGLDRARQPQHF. CDR3 bases: TGTGCCAGCAGTGAAGGATTGGACAGGGCGCGTCAGCCCCAGCATTTT.

The chain couples TRBV4-1 to TRBJ2-1, with D possibly TRBD1 on 5 matching bases. CDR1 and CDR2 from the germline V gene are MGHRA and YSYEKL. The CDR3 spans 15 residues. V shed 4 bases and J shed 1 base, with 11 bases lying between them. The CDR3 sequence: CASSPTVRSYNEQFF. CDR3 bases: TGCGCCAGCAGCCCGACAGTACGATCCTACAATGAGCAGTTCTTC.

V gene TRBV30 combines with J gene TRBJ1-2, with a weak D call TRBD1 (6 bases). V lost 5 bases and J lost 5, with 15 bases in between. CDR1 and CDR2 from the germline V gene are GTSNPN and SVGIG (reference sequence). The CDR3 spans 13 residues. CDR3 residues: CAWVGLRGYGYTF. CDR3 sequence (DNA): TGTGCCTGGGTAGGGTTGAGGGGGTATGGCTACACCTTC.

This clone was detected only once. The V and J genes are TRBV7-7 and TRBJ1-1; tentatively, D is TRBD1 (5 bases). The germline V gene encodes CDR1 SSHAT and CDR2 FNYEAQ (reference sequence). The CDR3 runs to 12 residues. The V and J ends lost 5 bases and 8 bases respectively, with 12 bases between them. CDR3 DNA sequence: TGTGCCAGCAGCACCCCCGGGGGAGAAGCTTTCTTT. Protein: CASSTPGGEAFF.

The CDR3 here is CAGNVGGAGGYTF. CDR3 DNA: TGTGCCGGGAACGTGGGGGGGGCTGGTGGCTACACCTTC. J is TRBJ1-2 and V is TRBV6-1; perhaps TRBD1 as D (6 bases). Germline V CDR1 and CDR2: MNHNS, SASEGT. Between the trimmed V and J ends, which lost 11 bases and 7 bases, there was a span of 20 bases. The CDR3 extends over 13 amino acids.

This chain links TRBV4-1 with TRBJ2-3, with D perhaps TRBD2 (5 bases). The germline CDR1 and CDR2 sequences are MGHRA and YSYEKL. CDR3 length equals 17 residues. V was clipped by 4 bases and J by 7 bases, with 24 bases between them. The CDR3 DNA is TGCGCCAGCAGCCCCTCCTTCTCGTCGGGGTTGAAGTATACGCAGTATTTT. Its translation is CASSPSFSSGLKYTQYF.

The V gene is TRBV28, the J gene TRBJ1-6, with 12 bases matching TRBD1. V lost 8 bases to trimming and J lost 8 bases; unmatched junction nucleotides: 10. The length of the CDR3 is 16 residues. CDR1 is MDHEN, CDR2 SYDVKM, per germline. The CDR3 reads CASRPRDRGPYSPLHF. CDR3 coding DNA: TGTGCCAGCCGACCCAGGGACAGGGGGCCGTATTCACCCCTCCACTTT.

The gene calls are TRBV30 and TRBJ1-6; a possible D gene is TRBD1 (5 bases). Trimming took 1 base from V and 4 from J, leaving 11 bases between them. Germline CDR1 is GTSNPN and CDR2 is SVGIG (reference sequence). This CDR3 comprises 15 residues. CDR3 protein: CAWSAPTEYNSPLHF. CDR3 nucleotides: TGTGCCTGGAGTGCACCGACAGAGTATAATTCACCCCTCCACTTT. The whole variable domain, filled in from reference TRBV30 and TRBJ1-6, reads SQTIHQWPATLVQPVGSPLSLECTVEGTSNPNLYWYRQAAGRGLQLLFYSVGIGQISSEVPQNLSASRPQDRQFILSSKKLLLSDSGFYLCAWSAPTEYNSPLHFGNGTRLTVT.

The V call is TRBV5-4, the J call TRBJ1-1, with 9 positions matching TRBD1. Trimming took 3 bases from V and 5 from J; bases not matched to a gene: 2. Germline CDR1 SGHNT, CDR2 YYREEE (reference sequence). This CDR3 is 13 amino acids long. In DNA, the CDR3 is TGTGCCAGCAGCTGGGACAGGGAGACTGAAGCTTTCTTT. It specifies CASSWDRETEAFF. Together with reference TRBV5-4 and TRBJ1-1, the CDR3 gives the full variable domain: ETGVTQSPTHLIKTRGQQVTLRCSSQSGHNTVSWYQQALGQGPQFIFQYYREEENGRGNFPPRFSGLQFPNYSSELNVNALELDDSALYLCASSWDRETEAFFGQGTRLTVV.

J is TRBJ2-7 and V is TRBV19, with 14 nucleotides matching TRBD2. Looked up from germline, CDR1 is LNHDA and CDR2 is SQIVND (reference sequence). The junction had 10 bases not matched to a gene; V was cut back by 4 bases and J by 2 bases. This CDR3 spans 18 amino acids. The CDR3 region is CASSNRGLAGGTPYEQYF. CDR3 coding DNA: TGTGCCAGTAGTAACCGCGGACTAGCGGGAGGTACACCCTACGAGCAGTACTTC.

The rearrangement joins TRBV5-1 to TRBJ2-3; D possibly corresponds to TRBD1 (6 bases). Germline V gene sequence: CDR1 SGHRS, CDR2 YFSETQ. The CDR3 covers 17 residues. Trimming stripped 0 bases from V and 2 bases from J, with 16 bases between. The CDR3 DNA reads TGCGCCAGCAGCTTGGAGGTCCTGAGGGACAACACAGATACGCAGTATTTT. It codes for CASSLEVLRDNTDTQYF.

This chain connects TRBV7-9 to TRBJ1-2, with 12 bases matching TRBD1. This CDR3 contains 16 residues. The trim removed 4 bases at V and 4 bases at J, leaving 7 bases unmatched. CDR1 and CDR2 from the germline V gene are SEHNR and FQNEAQ (reference sequence). The CDR3 bases are TGTGCCAGCAGCTCCGGGACAGGGGGCGAGATCTATGGCTACACCTTC. Translating gives CASSSGTGGEIYGYTF.

In its sample, this clone was seen a few times. This chain links TRBV19 with TRBJ2-5, with 9 bases lining up with TRBD2. This CDR3 is built from 16 residues. The junction had 9 bases not matched to a gene; V was cut back by 3 bases and J by 4 bases. Germline CDR1 reads LNHDA; CDR2 reads SQIVND (reference sequence). CDR3 in DNA: TGTGCCAGTAGTATTGGCGGGAGGGCCCACGTAGAGACCCAGTACTTC. This sequence encodes CASSIGGRAHVETQYF.